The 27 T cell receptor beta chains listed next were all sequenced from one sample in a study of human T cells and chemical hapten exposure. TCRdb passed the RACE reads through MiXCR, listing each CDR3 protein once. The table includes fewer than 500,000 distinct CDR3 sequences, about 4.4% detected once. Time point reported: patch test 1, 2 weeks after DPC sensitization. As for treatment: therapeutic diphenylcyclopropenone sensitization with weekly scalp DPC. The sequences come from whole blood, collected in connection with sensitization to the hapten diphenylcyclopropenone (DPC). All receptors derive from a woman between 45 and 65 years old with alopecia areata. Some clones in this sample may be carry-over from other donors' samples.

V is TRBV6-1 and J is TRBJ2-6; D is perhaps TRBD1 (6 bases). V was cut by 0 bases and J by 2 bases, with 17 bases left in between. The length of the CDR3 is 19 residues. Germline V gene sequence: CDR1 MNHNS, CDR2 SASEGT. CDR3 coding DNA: TGTGCCAGCAGTGAAGCGGGGGAAACAGGGACGGCTGGGGCCAACGTCCTGACTTTC. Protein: CASSEAGETGTAGANVLTF.

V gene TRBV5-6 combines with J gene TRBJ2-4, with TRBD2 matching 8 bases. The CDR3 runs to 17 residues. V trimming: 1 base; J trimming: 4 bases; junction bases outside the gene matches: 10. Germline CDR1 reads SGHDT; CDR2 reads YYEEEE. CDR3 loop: CASSLMLAGGGKNIQYF. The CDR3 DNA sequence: TGTGCCAGCAGCTTGATGTTGGCGGGAGGAGGAAAAAACATTCAGTACTTC.

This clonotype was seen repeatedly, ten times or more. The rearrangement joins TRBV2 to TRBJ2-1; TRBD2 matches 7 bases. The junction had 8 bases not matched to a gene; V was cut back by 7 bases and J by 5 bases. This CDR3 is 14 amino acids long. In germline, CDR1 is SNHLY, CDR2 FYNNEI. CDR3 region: CASKGGALNNEQFF. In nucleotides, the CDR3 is TGTGCCAGCAAGGGAGGGGCCCTAAACAATGAGCAGTTCTTC.

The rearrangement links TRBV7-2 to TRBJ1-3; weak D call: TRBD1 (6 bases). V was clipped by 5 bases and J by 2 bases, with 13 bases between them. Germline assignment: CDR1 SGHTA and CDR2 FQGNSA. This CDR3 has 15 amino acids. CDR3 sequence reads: CASSPDSGTGNTIYF. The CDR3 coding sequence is TGTGCCAGCAGCCCGGACAGTGGCACTGGAAACACCATATATTTT.

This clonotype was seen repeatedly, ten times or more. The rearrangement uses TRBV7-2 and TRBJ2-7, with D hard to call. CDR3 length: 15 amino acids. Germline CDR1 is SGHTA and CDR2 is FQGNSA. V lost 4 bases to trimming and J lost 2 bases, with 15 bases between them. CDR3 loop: CASSSPGPGAYEQYF. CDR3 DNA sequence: TGTGCCAGCAGCTCCCCGGGCCCAGGCGCCTACGAGCAGTACTTC.

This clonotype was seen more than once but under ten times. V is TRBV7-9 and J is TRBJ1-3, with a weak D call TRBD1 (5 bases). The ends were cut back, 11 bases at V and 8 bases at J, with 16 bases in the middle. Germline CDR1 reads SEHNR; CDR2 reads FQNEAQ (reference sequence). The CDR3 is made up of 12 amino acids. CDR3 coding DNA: TGTGCCTCCGGGGCATCTGCGTACACCATATATTTT. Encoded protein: CASGASAYTIYF.

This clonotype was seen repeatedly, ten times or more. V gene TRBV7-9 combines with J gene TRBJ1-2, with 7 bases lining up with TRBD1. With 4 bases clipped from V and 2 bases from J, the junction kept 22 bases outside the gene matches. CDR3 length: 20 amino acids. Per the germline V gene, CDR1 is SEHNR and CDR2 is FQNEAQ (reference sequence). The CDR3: CASSSLSTGDATSKNYGYTF. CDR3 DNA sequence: TGTGCCAGCAGCTCCCTTTCTACAGGGGACGCTACATCGAAGAACTATGGCTACACCTTC.

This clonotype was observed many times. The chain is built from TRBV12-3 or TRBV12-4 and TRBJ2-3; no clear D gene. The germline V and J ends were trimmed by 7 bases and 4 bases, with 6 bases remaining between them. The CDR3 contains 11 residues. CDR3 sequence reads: CASKQADTQYF. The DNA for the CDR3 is TGTGCCAGCAAGCAAGCAGATACGCAGTATTTT.

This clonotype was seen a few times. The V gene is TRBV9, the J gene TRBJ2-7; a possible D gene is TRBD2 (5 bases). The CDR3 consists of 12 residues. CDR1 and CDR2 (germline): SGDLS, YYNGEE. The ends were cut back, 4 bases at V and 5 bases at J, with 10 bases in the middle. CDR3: CASSSGDDEQYF. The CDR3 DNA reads TGTGCCAGCAGCTCCGGGGATGACGAGCAGTACTTC. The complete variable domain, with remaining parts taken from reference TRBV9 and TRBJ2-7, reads DSGVTQTPKHLITATGQRVTLRCSPRSGDLSVYWYQQSLDQGLQFLIQYYNGEERAKGNILERFSAQQFPDLHSELNLSSLELGDSALYFCASSSGDDEQYFGPGTRLTVT.

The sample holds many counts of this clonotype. Here the CDR3 DNA reads TGCGCCAGCAGCTTAACCGGGCACACCGGGGAGCTGTTTTTT. Translating gives CASSLTGHTGELFF. V and J are TRBV5-1 and TRBJ2-2; no definite D call. The CDR3 consists of 14 residues. Germline values: CDR1 SGHRS, CDR2 YFSETQ. V was cut by 2 bases and J by 3 bases, with 8 bases left in between.

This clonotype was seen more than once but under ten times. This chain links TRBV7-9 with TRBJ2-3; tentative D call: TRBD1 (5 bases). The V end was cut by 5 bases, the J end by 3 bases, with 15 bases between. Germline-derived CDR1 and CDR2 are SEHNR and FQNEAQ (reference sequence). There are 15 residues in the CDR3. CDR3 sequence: CASSPRVGETDTQYF. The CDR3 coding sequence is TGTGCCAGCAGCCCCCGGGTAGGGGAAACAGATACGCAGTATTTT.

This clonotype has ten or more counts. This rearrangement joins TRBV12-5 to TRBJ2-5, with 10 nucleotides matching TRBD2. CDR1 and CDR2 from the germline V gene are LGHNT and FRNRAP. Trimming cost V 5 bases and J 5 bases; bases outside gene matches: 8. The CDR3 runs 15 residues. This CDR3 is CASGEGLAIRETQYF. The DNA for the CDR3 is TGTGCTAGTGGTGAGGGACTAGCGATACGTGAGACCCAGTACTTC. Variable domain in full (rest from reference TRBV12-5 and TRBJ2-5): DARVTQTPRHKVTEMGQEVTMRCQPILGHNTVFWYRQTMMQGLELLAYFRNRAPLDDSGMPKDRFSAEMPDATLATLKIQPSEPRDSAVYFCASGEGLAIRETQYFGPGTRLLVL.

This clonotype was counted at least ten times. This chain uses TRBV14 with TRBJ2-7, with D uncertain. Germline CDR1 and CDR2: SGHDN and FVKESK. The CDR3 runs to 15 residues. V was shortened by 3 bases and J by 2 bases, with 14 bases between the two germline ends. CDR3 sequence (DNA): TGTGCCAGCAGCCACACTGCGGCAGATCCCTACGAGCAGTACTTC. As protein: CASSHTAADPYEQYF.

CDR3 residues: CASSGTGETGANVLTF. In DNA, the CDR3 is TGTGCCAGCAGCGGGACAGGGGAAACTGGGGCCAACGTCCTGACTTTC. This chain uses TRBV5-4 with TRBJ2-6; 10 bases line up with TRBD1. This CDR3 contains 16 residues. The trim removed 4 bases at V and 2 bases at J, leaving 3 bases unmatched. The V gene's germline CDR1 is SGHNT and CDR2 YYREEE (reference sequence).

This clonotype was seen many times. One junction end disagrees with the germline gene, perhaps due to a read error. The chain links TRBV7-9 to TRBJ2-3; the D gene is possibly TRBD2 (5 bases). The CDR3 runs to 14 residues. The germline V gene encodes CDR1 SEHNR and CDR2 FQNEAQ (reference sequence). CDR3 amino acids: CASRGTGGTDSQYF. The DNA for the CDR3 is TGTGCCAGCAGGGGTACCGGAGGTACAGATTCGCAGTATTTT.

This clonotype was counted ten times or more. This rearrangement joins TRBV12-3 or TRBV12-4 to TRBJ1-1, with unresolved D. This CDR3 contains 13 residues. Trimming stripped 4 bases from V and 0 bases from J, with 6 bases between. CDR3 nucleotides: TGTGCCAGCAGTTCTTATATGAACACTGAAGCTTTCTTT. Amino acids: CASSSYMNTEAFF.

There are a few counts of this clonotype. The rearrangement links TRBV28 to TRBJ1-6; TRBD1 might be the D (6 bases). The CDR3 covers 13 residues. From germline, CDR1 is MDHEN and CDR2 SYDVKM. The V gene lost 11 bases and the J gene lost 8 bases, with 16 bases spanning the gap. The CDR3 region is CAVTRGTDSPLHF. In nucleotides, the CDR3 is TGTGCCGTTACTAGGGGGACGGATTCACCCCTCCACTTT.

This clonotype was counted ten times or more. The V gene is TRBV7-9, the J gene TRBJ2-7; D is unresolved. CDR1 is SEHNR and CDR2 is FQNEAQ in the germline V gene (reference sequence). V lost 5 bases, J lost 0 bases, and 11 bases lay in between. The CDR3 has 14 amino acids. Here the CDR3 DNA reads TGTGCCAGCAGCCCATGGCAGGCCTCCTACGAGCAGTACTTC. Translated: CASSPWQASYEQYF. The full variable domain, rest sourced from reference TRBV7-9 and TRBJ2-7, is DTGVSQNPRHKITKRGQNVTFRCDPISEHNRLYWYRQTLGQGPEFLTYFQNEAQLEKSRLLSDRFSAERPKGSFSTLEIQRTEQGDSAMYLCASSPWQASYEQYFGPGTRLTVT.

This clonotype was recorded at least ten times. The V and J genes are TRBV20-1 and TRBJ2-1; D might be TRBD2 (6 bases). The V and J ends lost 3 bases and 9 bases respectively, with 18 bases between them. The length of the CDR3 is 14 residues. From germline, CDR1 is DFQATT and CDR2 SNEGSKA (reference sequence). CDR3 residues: CSASLGGPAGEQFF. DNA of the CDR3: TGCAGTGCTAGCTTGGGGGGACCGGCTGGTGAGCAGTTCTTC.

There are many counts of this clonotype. Written as DNA, the CDR3 is TGTGCCACCAGCAGAGTTGTACAGGTGAATGAAAAACTGTTTTTT. It encodes CATSRVVQVNEKLFF. The chain is built from TRBV15 and TRBJ1-4; D possibly corresponds to TRBD1 (5 bases). CDR3 length: 15 amino acids. Trimming left V 1 base short and J 5 bases short, with 11 bases between. CDR1 LNHNV and CDR2 YYDKDF come from the germline V gene (reference sequence).

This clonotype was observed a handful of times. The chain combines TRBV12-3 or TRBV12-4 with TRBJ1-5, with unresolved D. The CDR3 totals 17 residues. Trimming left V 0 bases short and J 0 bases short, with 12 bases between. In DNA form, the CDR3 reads TGTGCCAGCAGTTTAGCGGGAAGGAGATATAGCAATCAGCCCCAGCATTTT. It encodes CASSLAGRRYSNQPQHF.

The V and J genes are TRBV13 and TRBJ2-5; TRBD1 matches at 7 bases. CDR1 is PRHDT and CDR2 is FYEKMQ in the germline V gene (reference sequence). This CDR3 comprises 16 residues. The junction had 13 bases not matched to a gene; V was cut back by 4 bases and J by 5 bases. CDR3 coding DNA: TGTGCCAGCAGCTCGCGGAGACAGGGAGTGAGGGAGACCCAGTACTTC. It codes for CASSSRRQGVRETQYF.

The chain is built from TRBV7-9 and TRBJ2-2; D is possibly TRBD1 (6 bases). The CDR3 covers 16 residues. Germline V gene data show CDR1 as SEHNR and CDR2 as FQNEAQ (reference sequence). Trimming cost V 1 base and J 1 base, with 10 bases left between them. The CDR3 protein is CASSLETGLNTGELFF. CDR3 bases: TGTGCCAGCAGCTTAGAGACAGGTCTGAACACCGGGGAGCTGTTTTTT. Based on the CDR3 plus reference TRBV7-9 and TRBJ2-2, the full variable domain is DTGVSQNPRHKITKRGQNVTFRCDPISEHNRLYWYRQTLGQGPEFLTYFQNEAQLEKSRLLSDRFSAERPKGSFSTLEIQRTEQGDSAMYLCASSLETGLNTGELFFGEGSRLTVL.

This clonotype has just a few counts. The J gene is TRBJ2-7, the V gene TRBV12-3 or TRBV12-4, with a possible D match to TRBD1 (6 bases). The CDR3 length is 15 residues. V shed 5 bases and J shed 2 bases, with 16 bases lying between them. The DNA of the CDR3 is TGTGCCAGCAGTCCACAACAGGGTAGGGCCTACGAGCAGTACTTC. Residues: CASSPQQGRAYEQYF.

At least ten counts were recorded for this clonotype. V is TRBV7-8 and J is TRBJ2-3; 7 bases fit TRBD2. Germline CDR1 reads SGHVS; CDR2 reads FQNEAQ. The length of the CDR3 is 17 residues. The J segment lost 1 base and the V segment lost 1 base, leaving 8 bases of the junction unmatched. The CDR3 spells CASSLETTSVGTDTQYF. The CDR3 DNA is TGTGCCAGCAGCTTAGAAACCACTAGCGTCGGCACAGATACGCAGTATTTT.

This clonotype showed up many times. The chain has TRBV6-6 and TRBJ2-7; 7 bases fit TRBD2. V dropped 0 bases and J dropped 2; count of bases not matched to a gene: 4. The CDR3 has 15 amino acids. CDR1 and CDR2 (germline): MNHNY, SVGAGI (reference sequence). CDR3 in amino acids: CASSYSWGGTYEQYF. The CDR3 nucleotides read TGTGCCAGCAGTTACTCGTGGGGAGGGACCTACGAGCAGTACTTC.

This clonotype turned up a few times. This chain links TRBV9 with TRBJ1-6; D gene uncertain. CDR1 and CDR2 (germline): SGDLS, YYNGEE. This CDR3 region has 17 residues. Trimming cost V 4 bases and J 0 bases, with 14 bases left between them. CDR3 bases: TGTGCCAGCAGCTCGGAGCCGGGCCACTCCTATAATTCACCCCTCCACTTT. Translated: CASSSEPGHSYNSPLHF.